This T cell receptor beta chain was retrieved from a study of CD8+ T cells in alopecia areata. Looking at the study overall: Once tofacitinib had been taken for 6 to 18 months, 6 months off drug followed. Severity scoring for treated patients was based on the percentage of affected scalp area.

RNA was extracted and reverse transcribed into cDNA as the sequencing template. Sequencing used immunoSEQ multiplex PCR; TCRdb keeps in-frame clones, though not all of them. The sample contains under 350,000 clones, nearly 60% of which appear only once. The sample's treatment: oral pan-JAK inhibitor, 5-10 mg twice daily. Germline CDR1 and CDR2: SGHVS and FNYEAQ. This CDR3 has 15 amino acids. V was pared by 5 bases and J by 4 bases, with 7 bases of the junction left unmatched. Sample: CD4+ T cells sorted from blood, taken at week 24, from a patient treated with tofacitinib. This TCR was recovered from a human donor with alopecia areata. The V gene is TRBV7-6, the J gene TRBJ2-3; 9 bases match TRBD1. For the CDR3, the DNA is TGTGCCAGCAGCCTACGGACAGGGGAAGCAGATACGCAGTATTTT. The encoded protein is CASSLRTGEADTQYF.